This TCR beta chain stems from a study of patients and donors after allogeneic stem cell transplantation. TCRdb re-called the RT-PCR reads with MiXCR, one entry per CDR3 protein. The sample includes some 880,000 distinct CDR3 sequences, around 17% of them seen just once. This clonotype was detected only a few times. Per the germline V gene, CDR1 is MNHEY and CDR2 is SVGAGI. Between the trimmed V and J ends, which lost 0 bases and 3 bases, there was a span of 23 bases. This CDR3 has 19 amino acids. The TCR comes from a human donor who was either an allogeneic HSCT recipient or a stem cell or donor lymphocyte infusion donor (not recorded which). It is not recorded whose cells these are; they may come from a transplant donor. The sample was blood, either unsorted or a sorted T cell fraction (not recorded which). V gene TRBV6-5 combines with J gene TRBJ1-2, with a weak D call TRBD1 (5 bases). This CDR3 reads CASSYSIILRGRNDYGYTF. For the CDR3, the DNA is TGTGCCAGCAGTTACTCGATTATACTACGGGGGAGGAACGACTATGGCTACACCTTC.